This record covers a single T cell receptor (beta chain). J lost 5 bases, V lost 4 bases, and 11 bases had no gene match. The CDR3 loop spans 15 amino acids. Germline CDR1 and CDR2: SGDLS and YYNGEE. Assay used: immunoSEQ multiplex PCR; TCRdb lists only in-frame clones, some missing. This table holds roughly 30,000 clones, over 85% found once. The sample comes from a study of T cells after posttransplantation cyclophosphamide. This TCR was recovered from a woman in her forties with a blood cancer, CMV-positive, and with a related stem cell donor. The chain uses TRBV9 and TRBJ2-7; 8 bases map to TRBD1. The sample was PBMCs. CDR3 nucleotide sequence: TGTGCCAGCAGCTTCTCCGGACAGGGTACCCACGAGCAGTACTTC. This translates into CASSFSGQGTHEQYF. Complete variable domain (other parts from reference TRBV9 and TRBJ2-7): DSGVTQTPKHLITATGQRVTLRCSPRSGDLSVYWYQQSLDQGLQFLIQYYNGEERAKGNILERFSAQQFPDLHSELNLSSLELGDSALYFCASSFSGQGTHEQYFGPGTRLTVT.